These T cell receptor beta chains were read from a single sample in a study of cytomegalovirus exposure and HLA in healthy donors. Here immunoSEQ multiplex PCR was the method, and the copy in TCRdb shows in-frame clones only, minus some. The sample has under 300,000 clones, around nine tenths seen once. Material: PBMCs. Receptor source: a girl aged 2 to 10 in good health and CMV-seronegative. Each CDR3 is given with its conserved first and last residue. D genes are given only for firm matches. Size is stated for part of the rows, as once, few or many counts, or as a class when the clone is expanded.

>.|TRBJ2-7|TRBV20-1|.
CSARQVDEQYF
TGCAGTGCCCGACAGGTGGACGAGCAGTACTTC
>TRBD1|TRBJ2-3|TRBV6-5|.
CASSPRQGARDTQYF
TGTGCCAGCAGTCCACGACAGGGGGCAAGAGATACGCAGTATTTT
>.|TRBJ2-1|TRBV21-1|.
CASSKDWASSYNEQFF
TGTGCCAGCAGCAAGGACTGGGCGAGCTCCTACAATGAGCAGTTCTTC
>.|TRBJ1-1|TRBV11-2|.
CASSQRPGLNTEAFF
TGTGCCAGCAGCCAAAGACCGGGTTTGAACACTGAAGCTTTCTTT
>.|TRBJ1-3|TRBV6-5|once
CASSYGPSGNTIYF
TGTGCCAGCAGTTATGGGCCCTCTGGAAACACCATATATTTT
>.|TRBJ1-6|TRBV5-6|.
CASSLFFREDNSPLHF
TGTGCCAGCAGCTTGTTCTTCAGGGAGGATAATTCACCCCTCCACTTT
>TRBD1|TRBJ1-1|TRBV25-1|.
CASSAPTGENTEAFF
TGTGCCAGCAGTGCCCCGACAGGGGAGAACACTGAAGCTTTCTTT
>.|TRBJ2-7|TRBV6-1|.
CASKVRDYEQYF
TGTGCCAGCAAGGTCCGGGACTACGAGCAGTACTTC
>TRBD1|TRBJ1-1|TRBV5-5|.
CASSHETGLNTEAFF
TGTGCCAGCAGCCATGAGACAGGGTTGAACACTGAAGCTTTCTTT
>.|TRBJ1-5|TRBV30|.
CAWSGAQTQPQHF
TGTGCCTGGAGTGGAGCACAGACCCAGCCCCAGCATTTT
>.|TRBJ1-1|TRBV29-1|.
CSVEGRGGVLF
TGCAGCGTTGAGGGGAGAGGGGGGGTTCTCTTT
>TRBD2|TRBJ2-5|TRBV5-6|.
CASSLGLAGQETQYF
TGTGCCAGCAGCTTGGGACTAGCGGGACAAGAGACCCAGTACTTC
>.|TRBJ2-1|TRBV7-2|.
CASSLEDSSYNEQFF
TGTGCCAGCAGCTTGGAGGATAGCTCCTACAATGAGCAGTTCTTC
>.|TRBJ2-1|TRBV20-1|.
CSASEGDQMFF
TGCAGTGCTAGTGAGGGGGACCAGATGTTCTTC